The T cell receptor (beta chain) described here comes from a study of T cell responses to AZD1222 COVID-19 vaccine. Whole-study findings and limits: Clonal diversity may have been underestimated, and the donors were mostly white British, with more females than males. Per reports, nearly half of all spike-specific TCRs target regions that are unmutated in variants. Two AZD1222 administrations were followed by greater Spike-specific TCR breadth and depth.

A remark on this clone: Its antigen is unknown.

Libraries were prepared by immunoSEQ multiplex PCR; TCRdb keeps only in-frame clonotypes and omits some of them. The profile shows over 130,000 clones, 80% to 95% of them singletons. The CDR3 covers 14 residues. CDR1 and CDR2 (germline): LGHDT, YNNKEL (reference sequence). V was pared by 5 bases and J by 2 bases, with 10 bases between. This TCR was recovered from an adult who received the AZD1222 COVID-19 vaccine. The sequencing here drew on peripheral blood, taken 28 days after the second AZD1222 dose. The chain couples TRBV3-1 (or the pseudogene TRBV3-2) to TRBJ1-5; D not resolved. The CDR3 nucleotides read TGTGCCAGCAGCTTTCAGAGTGGCAATCAGCCCCAGCATTTT. Its protein is CASSFQSGNQPQHF.